The 14 T cell receptor beta chains reported below all come from one sample, sequenced in a study of T cells in women clearing cervical HPV infection. Produced via immunoSEQ multiplex PCR; TCRdb's table is partial and in-frame only. This sample's table reports about 39,000 clones. Sequenced: blood buffy coat. All receptors come from a woman aged 18 to 69 with a cervical HPV16 infection that either progressed to CIN3+ or cleared (not recorded which).

In regard to this clone: Read data end 3 residues before the CDR3 end; the end is taken from the germline J gene. The chain has TRBV9 and TRBJ2-5; no firm D call. Germline V CDR1 and CDR2: SGDLS, YYNGEE. This CDR3 region has 12 residues. V gave up 4 bases and J gave up 5 bases, with 9 bases separating them. The CDR3 is CASSPDTETQYF. The sequenced part of the CDR3 DNA is TGTGCCAGCAGCCCAGACACGGAGACC.

The part of the CDR3 DNA that was read is TGTGCCAGCAGTGACGGGACTAACTCTGGGGCCAACGTA. Translating it yields CASSDGTNSGANV. The full CDR3 is CASSDGTNSGANVLFF. This sequence joins TRBV6-4 and TRBJ1-4, with D perhaps matching TRBD1 (5 bases). The observed sequence ends 3 residues before the CDR3 terminus, with the missing tail filled in from the germline J gene. The length of the CDR3 is 16 residues. CDR1 is MRHNA and CDR2 is SNTAGT in the germline V gene.

About this clone itself: The read ends 3 residues early relative to the CDR3; the germline J gene fills the gap. The chain employs TRBV28 and TRBJ2-5; no reliable D call. This CDR3 has 14 residues. The V end was cut by 2 bases, the J end by 1 base, with 8 bases between. CDR1 is MDHEN, CDR2 SYDVKM, per germline. CDR3: CASSLVHSQETQYF. The sequenced CDR3 bases are TGTGCCAGCAGTTTAGTTCACAGCCAAGAGACC.

Remarks on this clone: The read finishes 3 residues shy of the CDR3 end, and the germline J gene is used to complete it. The chain combines TRBV29-1 with TRBJ2-1; TRBD2 matches 9 bases. V was clipped by 6 bases and J by 3 bases; unmatched bases: 6. CDR3 length equals 14 residues. Germline CDR1 reads SQVTM; CDR2 reads ANQGSEA. CDR3 DNA (partial): TGCAGCGTGCCCCCTAGCGGGGTCTACAATGAG. The encoded protein is CSVPPSGVYNE. The full-length CDR3 reads as CSVPPSGVYNEQFF.

A remark on this clone: Coverage ceases 3 residues before the CDR3 finishes, and the germline J gene fills in the end. The chain employs TRBV5-4 and TRBJ2-2; 13 bases agree with TRBD2. The CDR3 runs to 16 residues. The germline V gene has CDR1 SGHNT and CDR2 YYREEE (reference sequence). The ends lost 0 bases at V and 6 bases at J; junction bases unmatched: 2. CDR3 region: CASSLGGLAGAGELFF. CDR3 bases read: TGTGCCAGCAGCTTGGGCGGACTAGCGGGAGCCGGGGAG.

Comments on this clone: The CDR3 end falls 3 residues outside the read, so it is completed with the germline J gene. V usage is TRBV6-2 or TRBV6-3 and J usage is TRBJ1-6; the match to TRBD1 covers 8 bases. Trimming at V came to 8 bases and at J to 10 bases, leaving 7 bases not matched to a gene. Germline V gene data show CDR1 as MNHEY and CDR2 as SVGEGT. The CDR3 covers 13 residues. The DNA read from the CDR3 is TGTGCCAGCGTCGAACAGGGGGACTCACCC. Protein product: CASVEQGDSP. In full, the CDR3 reads CASVEQGDSPLHF.

To note about this clone: From the germline J gene comes the end of the CDR3, since the read stops 3 residues before it. J is TRBJ1-2 and V is TRBV19; D unresolved. This CDR3 region has 14 residues. The germline V gene has CDR1 LNHDA and CDR2 SQIVND (reference sequence). The CDR3 bases that were read are TGTGCCAGTAGTCCTGTAGCGGGAACCTACGAC. Its translation: CASSPVAGTYD. The complete CDR3 sequence is CASSPVAGTYDYTF.

Comments on this clone: The read ends 3 residues early relative to the CDR3; the germline J gene fills the gap. The chain links TRBV19 to TRBJ1-1, with D perhaps matching TRBD1 (6 bases). The CDR3 sequence is 12 residues long. V lost 6 bases and J lost 7, with 12 bases in between. The germline gives CDR1 LNHDA, CDR2 SQIVND (reference sequence). CDR3 residues: CASSHDRNEAFF. CDR3 DNA (partial): TGTGCCAGTAGCCATGACAGGAATGAA.

About this clone itself: The read gets to within 3 residues of the CDR3 end, and the germline J gene fills in the rest. The chain uses TRBV20-1 and TRBJ2-1; 11 positions match TRBD2. Germline V gives CDR1 DFQATT, CDR2 SNEGSKA (reference sequence). The V gene end was trimmed by 3 bases and the J gene end by 3 bases; junction bases not matched to a gene: 10. The CDR3 consists of 17 residues. CDR3 DNA (partial): TGCAGTGCTAGGCCACGACTAGCGGGAAGATACTACAATGAG. This codes for CSARPRLAGRYYNE. The CDR3 in full is CSARPRLAGRYYNEQFF.

As regards this clone: The CDR3 is cut off 3 residues early in the read; its end comes from the germline J gene. The chain is built from TRBV9 and TRBJ1-2, with 9 bases aligning to TRBD1. The CDR3 has 16 residues. J gave up 7 bases and V 4 bases, and 14 bases lay outside the gene matches. CDR1 SGDLS and CDR2 YYNGEE come from the germline V gene. The CDR3 bases that were read are TGTGCCAGCAGCCCGGACCGGGACAGGGAAATAAGTGGC. Residues: CASSPDRDREISG. The entire CDR3 sequence reads CASSPDRDREISGYTF.

In the case of this clone: The read terminates 3 residues ahead of where the CDR3 ends, so the germline J gene completes it. The chain links TRBV2 to TRBJ1-4, with 7 bases that match TRBD1. The trim removed 7 bases at V and 3 bases at J, leaving 5 bases unmatched. This CDR3 region has 14 residues. Germline assignment: CDR1 SNHLY and CDR2 FYNNEI. The CDR3 region is CASTKDRSNEKLFF. The part of the CDR3 DNA that was read is TGTGCCAGCACCAAGGACAGGTCTAATGAAAAA.

Comment on this clone: The sequenced fragment ends 3 residues before the CDR3 boundary, so the rest is inferred from the germline J gene. This sample also contains other DNA sequences that code for the same CDR3. The J gene is TRBJ1-3, the V gene TRBV19; D is unresolved. Trimming pared 1 base from V and 4 bases from J, leaving 5 bases between. The germline V gene encodes CDR1 LNHDA and CDR2 SQIVND (reference sequence). The CDR3 totals 13 residues. CDR3 region: CASSIGGGNTIYF. The part of the CDR3 DNA that was read is TGTGCCAGTAGTATAGGAGGGGGAAACACC.

In the case of this clone: The read falls 3 residues short of the CDR3 end, and the missing part is taken from the germline J gene. The chain joins TRBV5-5 to TRBJ2-3, with D uncertain. The ends were cut back, 4 bases at V and 0 bases at J, with 6 bases in the middle. The germline gives CDR1 SGHKS, CDR2 YYEKEE (reference sequence). CDR3 length: 13 residues. The CDR3: CASSPISTDTQYF. CDR3 DNA, as far as it was read: TGTGCCAGCAGCCCTATTAGCACAGATACG.

Of note for this clone: The read halts 3 residues ahead of the CDR3 end, with the missing end drawn from the germline J gene. The chain employs TRBV19 and TRBJ2-6; 9 bases align to TRBD1. V gave up 4 bases and J gave up 0 bases; unmatched junction bases: 4. In germline, CDR1 is LNHDA, CDR2 SQIVND (reference sequence). The CDR3 sequence is 17 residues long. The covered CDR3 bases are TGTGCCAGTAGTAGAGGACAGGGGCTCTCTGGGGCCAACGTC. It yields the protein CASSRGQGLSGANV. The whole CDR3 reads CASSRGQGLSGANVLTF.